Listed here are 15 T cell receptor beta chains from one sample, sequenced in a study of T cells in Graves' hyperthyroidism and ophthalmopathy. Researchers took RNA transcripts and amplified the TCR beta CDR3 regions from them. Using the HTBI primer set, a first-round RT-PCR was run on the TCR CDR3. TCRdb re-derived calls from the multiplex PCR reads in MiXCR, one entry per CDR3 protein. Of 350,000 to 400,000 distinct CDR3 sequences listed, approximately 19% are singletons. The sequenced sample was blood. Receptor source: a woman under 30 with Graves' hyperthyroidism.

This clonotype was seen at least ten times. V and J are TRBV16 and TRBJ1-5, with D possibly being TRBD1 (6 bases). This CDR3 region has 15 residues. Per the germline V gene, CDR1 is KGHSY and CDR2 is FQNENV. V was shortened by 2 bases and J by 5 bases, with 13 bases between the two germline ends. The CDR3 coding sequence is TGTGCCAGCAGCCAAGGGTCCTACAGGGATCAGCCCCAGCATTTT. As protein: CASSQGSYRDQPQHF.

This clonotype was counted many times. V is TRBV29-1 and J is TRBJ1-2; D gene ambiguous. Germline V gene lookup returns CDR1 SQVTM and CDR2 ANQGSEA. Trimming cost V 3 bases and J 5 bases, with 16 bases left between them. The CDR3 is made up of 14 amino acids. CDR3 sequence reads: CSVDTLLAGYGYTF. In nucleotides, the CDR3 is TGCAGCGTTGACACCCTGCTCGCTGGATATGGCTACACCTTC.

This clonotype was recorded at least ten times. CDR3 coding DNA: TGCAGTGCTAGCCCCTTACATCGCCTCTTGGACTACACCTTC. Its protein is CSASPLHRLLDYTF. The J gene is TRBJ1-2, the V gene TRBV20-1; D unresolved. The CDR3 length is 14 residues. CDR1 and CDR2 from the germline V gene are DFQATT and SNEGSKA (reference sequence). V dropped 3 bases and J dropped 10 bases, with 21 bases sitting between them.

This clonotype was detected only a few times. The genes are TRBV12-3 or TRBV12-4 and TRBJ1-5; perhaps TRBD1 as D (5 bases). Trimming removed 7 bases at V and 3 bases at J, with 10 bases between. CDR3 size: 13 residues. CDR3 sequence: CASNWGSNQPQHF. Here the CDR3 DNA reads TGTGCCAGCAATTGGGGGTCCAATCAGCCCCAGCATTTT.

This clonotype occurred a few times. V and J are TRBV24-1 and TRBJ2-6, with D perhaps matching TRBD1 or TRBD2 (5 bases each). The germline V gene has CDR1 KGHDR and CDR2 SFDVKD. V was shortened by 4 bases and J by 4 bases, with 25 bases between the two germline ends. CDR3 size: 20 residues. CDR3 nucleotides: TGTGCCACCAGTGAACTCACTCAGGGAGCCCCCCTTCCAGGGGCCAACGTCCTGACTTTC. Its translation is CATSELTQGAPLPGANVLTF.

The gene calls are TRBV6-5 and TRBJ1-1, with D perhaps TRBD1 (5 bases). This CDR3 region has 13 residues. V was shortened by 10 bases and J by 4 bases, with 16 bases between the two germline ends. Per germline, CDR1 MNHEY and CDR2 SVGAGI. CDR3 sequence: CATIKGHGTEAFF. Here the CDR3 DNA reads TGTGCCACCATTAAGGGGCACGGCACTGAAGCTTTCTTT.

This clonotype was picked up many times. V is TRBV10-3 and J is TRBJ2-7, with a weak D call TRBD1 (5 bases). Per the germline V gene, CDR1 is ENHRY and CDR2 is SYGVKD. CDR3 length equals 14 residues. V was trimmed by 2 bases and J by 3 bases, leaving 11 bases between them. This chain's CDR3 is CAISESNRNYEQYF. CDR3 nucleotides: TGTGCCATCAGTGAGAGTAACAGGAACTACGAGCAGTACTTC.

This chain joins TRBV5-1 and TRBJ2-6; D ambiguous. Per the germline V gene, CDR1 is SGHRS and CDR2 is YFSETQ. With 2 bases removed from V and 1 base from J, the gap between germline ends came to 7 bases. The CDR3 length is 15 residues. The chain's CDR3 is CASSFSLSGANVLTF. The DNA of the CDR3 is TGCGCCAGCAGCTTCTCTCTTTCTGGGGCCAACGTCCTGACTTTC.

This clonotype has ten or more counts. J is TRBJ1-1 and V is TRBV30, with a possible D match to TRBD1 (6 bases). With 5 bases removed from V and 4 bases from J, the gap between germline ends came to 14 bases. The germline V gene encodes CDR1 GTSNPN and CDR2 SVGIG (reference sequence). CDR3 length: 13 residues. For the CDR3, the DNA is TGTGCCTGGGGGGGGAAGGGGGGCACTGAAGCTTTCTTT. It codes for CAWGGKGGTEAFF.

The V gene is TRBV3-1, the J gene TRBJ2-3, with TRBD2 matching 11 bases. The CDR3 has 15 amino acids. Germline V lookup: CDR1 LGHDT, CDR2 YNNKEL (reference sequence). With V trimmed by 3 bases and J by 5 bases, 4 bases remained unmatched. The CDR3 DNA is TGTGCCAGCAGCCATCCCGGACTAGCGGGAGATACGCAGTATTTT. Its translation: CASSHPGLAGDTQYF.

There are many counts of this clonotype. The chain couples TRBV4-1 to TRBJ2-7, with unresolved D. CDR1 is MGHRA, CDR2 YSYEKL, per germline. The length of the CDR3 is 13 residues. V lost 6 bases and J 5 bases, leaving 14 bases between the germline ends. CDR3 sequence: CASRVNDGHEQYF. The CDR3 bases are TGCGCCAGCAGGGTCAACGATGGGCACGAGCAGTACTTC.

As regards this clonotype: A much more abundant neighbour one base away suggests this may be a read error. The chain uses TRBV19 and TRBJ1-1, with 7 bases that match TRBD1. Germline V CDR1 and CDR2: LNHDA, SQIVND (reference sequence). Trimming removed 11 bases from V and 3 bases from J; junction bases left unmatched: 6. The CDR3 is 12 amino acids. The CDR3 is CAYPTGDTEAFF. The DNA for the CDR3 is TGTGCCTACCCAACAGGGGACACTGAAGCTTTCTTT.

This clonotype has ten or more counts. The genes are TRBV6-1 and TRBJ2-5; TRBD1 might be the D (6 bases). The CDR3 has 14 residues. CDR1 is MNHNS, CDR2 SASEGT, per germline. V lost 5 bases, J lost 5 bases, and 15 bases lay in between. The CDR3 region is CASSPIQGGETQYF. The CDR3 coding sequence is TGTGCCAGCAGTCCAATACAGGGCGGCGAGACCCAGTACTTC.

This clonotype was seen repeatedly, ten times or more. The chain joins TRBV6-2 or TRBV6-3 to TRBJ1-1, with D unresolved. The CDR3 runs to 16 residues. Trimming took off 7 bases at V and 1 base at J, with 19 bases between the two ends. Germline V CDR1 and CDR2: MNHEY, SVGEGT. The CDR3 reads CASTPAFKTANTEAFF. The CDR3, as DNA: TGTGCCAGCACCCCGGCCTTCAAAACAGCGAACACTGAAGCTTTCTTT.

The chain recombines TRBV7-8 with TRBJ2-1, with D possibly matching TRBD1 (6 bases). The CDR3 is 13 residues long. CDR1 SGHVS and CDR2 FQNEAQ come from the germline V gene. V was clipped by 5 bases and J by 6 bases, with 11 bases between them. The CDR3 DNA follows: TGTGCCAGCAGCGTCAAAGGGGGCAATGAGCAGTTCTTC. Its translation: CASSVKGGNEQFF. Full variable domain (remainder filled in from reference TRBV7-8 and TRBJ2-1): GAGVSQSPRYKVAKRGQDVALRCDPISGHVSLFWYQQALGQGPEFLTYFQNEAQLDKSGLPSDRFFAERPEGSVSTLKIQRTQQEDSAVYLCASSVKGGNEQFFGPGTRLTVL.